The rows below give T cell receptor beta chains drawn from one sample of a study of type 1 regulatory T cells. The antigens of these receptors remain unknown. TCRdb processed the reads anew with MiXCR; each CDR3 protein has one entry. The repertoire holds 60,000 to 75,000 distinct CDR3 sequences, around 21% seen once, with around 8% in the top ten. Sequencing was carried out using cultured type 1 regulatory T (Tr1) cells, either the whole culture or a sorted fraction (not recorded which). Every receptor here comes from a human donor in good health. Both conserved end residues are part of each CDR3. The order of the fields is V gene, J gene, clone size, D gene, CDR3 DNA, CDR3 protein. A D gene is named only where the DNA matches it firmly. Clone size is shown for a subset of rows, as once, few, many or a class of expanded clone.

V: TRBV5-1; J: TRBJ2-5; size: .; D: TRBD2; DNA: TGCGCCAGCAGCTCCGCGGGGGGGACCCAAGAGACCCAGTACTTC; CDR3: CASSSAGGTQETQYF
V: TRBV9; J: TRBJ2-2; size: few; D: TRBD1; DNA: TGTGCCAGCAGCGGACAGGGGCTAGACACCGGGGAGCTGTTTTTT; CDR3: CASSGQGLDTGELFF
V: TRBV5-1; J: TRBJ1-2; size: .; D: .; DNA: TGCGCCAGCAGCTTTGGGGACGGCTATGGCTACACCTTC; CDR3: CASSFGDGYGYTF
V: TRBV9; J: TRBJ2-1; size: .; D: TRBD2; DNA: TGTGCCAGCAGCGCAGCGGGAGCATACAATGAGCAGTTCTTC; CDR3: CASSAAGAYNEQFF
V: TRBV20-1; J: TRBJ2-2; size: .; D: .; DNA: TGCAGTGCTAACCCGTTTCGGGAGAACGCCGGGGAGCTGTTTTTT; CDR3: CSANPFRENAGELFF
V: TRBV3-1; J: TRBJ1-1; size: many; D: TRBD1; DNA: TGTGCCAGCAGCCAGGGGGACAGAGGCACTGAAGCTTTCTTT; CDR3: CASSQGDRGTEAFF
V: TRBV6-2/TRBV6-3; J: TRBJ2-2; size: many; D: .; DNA: TGTGCCAGCAGTCAATTGACCGCCGGGGAGCTGTTTTTT; CDR3: CASSQLTAGELFF
V: TRBV7-9; J: TRBJ2-1; size: few; D: .; DNA: TGTGCCAGCAGCCCCCCCAAGGGCTCCTACAATGAGCAGTTCTTC; CDR3: CASSPPKGSYNEQFF
V: TRBV30; J: TRBJ2-1; size: .; D: TRBD2; DNA: TGTGCCTGGAGGACTAGCGTATTCAATGAGCAGTTCTTC; CDR3: CAWRTSVFNEQFF
V: TRBV27; J: TRBJ1-6; size: .; D: .; DNA: TGTGCCAGCAGAGGGGTTCTCAATTCACCCCTCCACTTT; CDR3: CASRGVLNSPLHF
V: TRBV15; J: TRBJ2-3; size: few; D: .; DNA: TGTGCCACCAGCAGAGATCGGGCTGCTAGCACAGATACGCAGTATTTT; CDR3: CATSRDRAASTDTQYF
V: TRBV11-2; J: TRBJ2-5; size: once; D: .; DNA: TGTGCCACCGGACGGTACCAAGAGACCCAGTACTTC; CDR3: CATGRYQETQYF
V: TRBV5-1; J: TRBJ2-5; size: .; D: .; DNA: TGCGCCAGCAGCTCCGGGTCTCTGGCGAAAGAGACCCAGTACTTC; CDR3: CASSSGSLAKETQYF
V: TRBV6-1; J: TRBJ2-5; size: .; D: TRBD2; DNA: TGTGCCAGCAGTGAACGGGCCGGGAGGCCCCAAGAGACCCAGTACTTC; CDR3: CASSERAGRPQETQYF
V: TRBV7-2; J: TRBJ2-7; size: .; D: TRBD2; DNA: TGTGCCAGCAGCTCCCTCCGATGGGCTAGCGGTAACGAGCAGTACTTC; CDR3: CASSSLRWASGNEQYF
V: TRBV3-1; J: TRBJ2-7; size: .; D: TRBD2; DNA: TGTGCCAGCAGCCAACGCCGGGACTACGAGCAGTGCTTC; CDR3: CASSQRRDYEQCF
V: TRBV5-1; J: TRBJ2-2; size: .; D: .; DNA: TGCGCCAGCTCGGAGGATTCGAACACCGGGGAGCTGTTTTTT; CDR3: CASSEDSNTGELFF
V: TRBV11-2; J: TRBJ2-1; size: .; D: .; DNA: TGTGCCAGCAGCCCGTTGACAGGCGGCGGTGGTGAGCAGTTCTTC; CDR3: CASSPLTGGGGEQFF
V: TRBV5-1; J: TRBJ1-6; size: .; D: .; DNA: TGCGCCAGCAGCGCTTCTGGCGGCTTCGGATCACCCCTCCACTTT; CDR3: CASSASGGFGSPLHF
V: TRBV7-8; J: TRBJ2-6; size: few; D: .; DNA: TGTGCCAGCAGCCCAGGGTACTCTGGGGCCAACGTCCTGACTTTC; CDR3: CASSPGYSGANVLTF
V: TRBV12-3/TRBV12-4; J: TRBJ2-7; size: .; D: .; DNA: TGTGCCAGCAGCCTCGTCGACTGGAAGTATTCCTACGAGCAGTACTTC; CDR3: CASSLVDWKYSYEQYF
V: TRBV7-3; J: TRBJ2-1; size: .; D: .; DNA: TGTGCCAGCAGGGCCGGGAACTCCTACAATGAGCAGTTCTTC; CDR3: CASRAGNSYNEQFF
V: TRBV5-1; J: TRBJ2-7; size: many; D: TRBD1; DNA: TGCGCCAGCAGCTCGGAAAGAGACAGGGGTGGATCCTACGAGCAGTACTTC; CDR3: CASSSERDRGGSYEQYF
V: TRBV20-1; J: TRBJ2-7; size: many; D: TRBD1; DNA: TGCAGTTCCATGGGGACAGTCTACGAGCAGTACTTC; CDR3: CSSMGTVYEQYF
V: TRBV11-2; J: TRBJ2-5; size: .; D: .; DNA: TGTGCCAGCAGCTCCGGGGTGCTCGGGCTGAGGGAGACCCAGTACTTC; CDR3: CASSSGVLGLRETQYF
V: TRBV24-1; J: TRBJ2-7; size: .; D: .; DNA: TGTGCCACCAGTGACGGGGGACCCTACGAGCAGTACTTC; CDR3: CATSDGGPYEQYF
V: TRBV4-2; J: TRBJ2-3; size: many; D: .; DNA: TGTGCCAGCAGGCGGACGGAAGCCAGCACAGATACGCAGTATTTT; CDR3: CASRRTEASTDTQYF
V: TRBV11-2; J: TRBJ2-3; size: few; D: TRBD2; DNA: TGTGCCAGCAGCTCTCCCGGGACTAGCGGAGGGTACACAGATACGCAGTATTTT; CDR3: CASSSPGTSGGYTDTQYF
V: TRBV7-2; J: TRBJ2-5; size: few; D: .; DNA: TGTGCCAGCAGCTTCCAGGGGTGGATCAGGGAGACCCAGTACTTC; CDR3: CASSFQGWIRETQYF
V: TRBV27; J: TRBJ2-5; size: .; D: .; DNA: TGTGCCAGCAGTTTCGGCAGGGGAGAGACCCAGTACTTC; CDR3: CASSFGRGETQYF
V: TRBV5-1; J: TRBJ2-5; size: many; D: TRBD1; DNA: TGCGCCAGCAGCTTGGATCCAGGGGGAGAGACCCAGTACTTC; CDR3: CASSLDPGGETQYF
V: TRBV28; J: TRBJ1-1; size: .; D: .; DNA: TGTGCCAGCAGTTCCCGGCCGTTTGAAGCTTTCTTT; CDR3: CASSSRPFEAFF
V: TRBV7-2; J: TRBJ2-3; size: few; D: TRBD2; DNA: TGTGCCAGCAGCTTTACTAGCGGTACAGATACGCAGTATTTT; CDR3: CASSFTSGTDTQYF
V: TRBV12-3/TRBV12-4; J: TRBJ2-3; size: few; D: TRBD1; DNA: TGTGCCAGCAGTCCCGGACAGGGTGGAGGAACAGATACGCAGTATTTT; CDR3: CASSPGQGGGTDTQYF
V: TRBV29-1; J: TRBJ1-1; size: .; D: .; DNA: TGCAGCGTTGGGGATGAAGCTTTCTTT; CDR3: CSVGDEAFF
V: TRBV29-1; J: TRBJ1-1; size: .; D: .; DNA: TGCAGCGTTGCTACTTTTACGAGGGAGGTAGCTTTCTTT; CDR3: CSVATFTREVAFF
V: TRBV5-1; J: TRBJ1-1; size: .; D: .; DNA: TGCGCCAGCAGCGTCGTGGGGGGGGGCACTGAAGCTTTCTTT; CDR3: CASSVVGGGTEAFF
V: TRBV5-1; J: TRBJ2-7; size: few; D: .; DNA: TGCGCCAGCAGCTTATCGTTTTTTGGGGGCTACGAGCAGTACTTC; CDR3: CASSLSFFGGYEQYF
V: TRBV18; J: TRBJ1-1; size: few; D: .; DNA: TGTGCCAGCTCACCAAATGAGGGCACTGAAGCTTTCTTT; CDR3: CASSPNEGTEAFF
V: TRBV5-1; J: TRBJ2-7; size: few; D: .; DNA: TGTGCCAGCAGCTTGGTCGAGTCCTCGAGATACGAGCAGTACTTC; CDR3: CASSLVESSRYEQYF
V: TRBV15; J: TRBJ1-5; size: few; D: TRBD1; DNA: TGTGCCACCAGCAGACTACAGGGGGTTGGTCAGCCCCAGCATTTT; CDR3: CATSRLQGVGQPQHF